What follows are 18 T cell receptor beta chains derived from one specimen sequenced in a study of T cell responses to AZD1222 COVID-19 vaccine. The table came from immunoSEQ multiplex PCR; TCRdb's copy has only in-frame clones and leaves some out. The top ten clones hold about 8.5% of a sample with roughly 120,000 clones, approximately 83% of them seen once. Specimen: peripheral blood, collected on day 0 of AZD1222 vaccination. These receptors all stem from an adult in good health.

The V and J genes are TRBV2 and TRBJ2-7, with a tentative D call TRBD2 (6 bases). Trimming took 7 bases from V and 0 from J, leaving 10 bases between them. The V gene's germline CDR1 is SNHLY and CDR2 FYNNEI. The CDR3 is 13 residues long. CDR3: CASNHGGSYEQYF. In DNA, the CDR3 is TGTGCCAGCAATCACGGGGGCTCCTACGAGCAGTACTTC.

The rearrangement joins TRBV3-1 (or the pseudogene TRBV3-2) to TRBJ1-3; D is undetermined. The CDR3 runs to 13 residues. Germline V gene sequence: CDR1 LGHDT, CDR2 YNNKEL (reference sequence). V lost 1 base and J 4 bases, leaving 5 bases between the germline ends. As DNA, the CDR3 is TGTGCCAGCAGCCAAGGCCCGGGAAACACCATATATTTT. Its translation: CASSQGPGNTIYF.

This chain joins TRBV28 and TRBJ1-2; D gene uncertain. In germline, CDR1 is MDHEN, CDR2 SYDVKM. The CDR3 is made up of 14 amino acids. Trimming cost V 7 bases and J 3 bases, with 15 bases left between them. DNA of the CDR3: TGTGCCAGCAACCAAGGCACAACTTACTATGGCTACACCTTC. As protein: CASNQGTTYYGYTF.

The chain recombines TRBV18 with TRBJ2-7; 7 nucleotides match TRBD2. CDR3 length: 13 amino acids. Looked up from germline, CDR1 is KGHSH and CDR2 is LQKENI. V shed 3 bases, J shed 1 base, and the junction held 0 bases outside the gene matches. The CDR3 sequence: CASSPGLSYEQYF. The CDR3 DNA reads TGTGCCAGCTCACCGGGACTATCCTACGAGCAGTACTTC.

The chain uses TRBV2 and TRBJ2-2; D is unresolved. The V end lost 6 bases, the J end lost 2 bases, and 10 bases lay between the germline ends. The CDR3 covers 14 residues. Looked up from germline, CDR1 is SNHLY and CDR2 is FYNNEI. The CDR3 DNA reads as TGTGCCAGCAGCAACCACGCCAACACCGGGGAGCTGTTTTTT. Translated, it gives CASSNHANTGELFF.

In its sample, this clone was seen a few times. The rearrangement joins TRBV3-1 (or the pseudogene TRBV3-2) to TRBJ2-3, with TRBD2 matching 16 bases. Germline V gives CDR1 LGHDT, CDR2 YNNKEL (reference sequence). After removal of 4 bases from V and 2 bases from J, the junction contained 6 bases not matched to a gene. The CDR3 sequence is 18 residues long. CDR3 sequence (DNA): TGTGCCAGCAGCCTAGGGACTAGCGGGAGGGCCAACACAGATACGCAGTATTTT. Translating gives CASSLGTSGRANTDTQYF.

J is TRBJ2-5 and V is TRBV28, with 13 bases fitting TRBD2. This CDR3 comprises 17 residues. Germline CDR1 and CDR2: MDHEN and SYDVKM. After removal of 1 base from V and 5 bases from J, the junction contained 7 bases not matched to a gene. The CDR3 DNA is TGTGCCAGCAGTTTATCCGGACTAGCGGGGGTCCGGGAGACCCAGTACTTC. It is translated as CASSLSGLAGVRETQYF.

V usage is TRBV24-1 and J usage is TRBJ1-2; D unresolved. Germline V gives CDR1 KGHDR, CDR2 SFDVKD. With 5 bases removed from V and 2 bases from J, the gap between germline ends came to 11 bases. This CDR3 has 14 residues. The CDR3 here is CATSGVSGNYGYTF. The CDR3 bases are TGTGCCACCAGTGGCGTTTCGGGCAACTATGGCTACACCTTC.

The chain joins TRBV3-1 (or the pseudogene TRBV3-2) to TRBJ1-5; no definite D call. The CDR3 consists of 14 residues. The germline V gene encodes CDR1 LGHDT and CDR2 YNNKEL (reference sequence). The V end lost 2 bases, the J end lost 3 bases, and 8 bases lay between the germline ends. The CDR3 sequence: CASSQRTVNQPQHF. CDR3 coding DNA: TGTGCCAGCAGCCAAAGAACGGTCAATCAGCCCCAGCATTTT.

This clone was recorded once. The genes are TRBV27 and TRBJ2-7; 9 positions match TRBD2. The ends lost 5 bases at V and 4 bases at J; junction bases unmatched: 9. Germline V CDR1 and CDR2: MNHEY, SMNVEV (reference sequence). The CDR3 covers 15 residues. In nucleotides, the CDR3 is TGTGCCAGCAGTCCCCGGGCTAGCGGGACGTACGAGCAGTACTTC. It encodes CASSPRASGTYEQYF.

This clone was picked up one time. The chain recombines TRBV3-1 (or the pseudogene TRBV3-2) with TRBJ1-2, with 9 bases matching TRBD1. The V gene's germline CDR1 is LGHDT and CDR2 YNNKEL (reference sequence). V shed 5 bases, J shed 3 bases, and the junction held 7 bases outside the gene matches. The CDR3 is made up of 15 amino acids. For the CDR3, the DNA is TGTGCCAGCAGCTCCCGGGACAGGGTGTACTATGGCTACACCTTC. Residues: CASSSRDRVYYGYTF.

In nucleotides, the CDR3 is TGTGCCAGCAGAACGGGCGTTTCGAACACCGGGGAGCTGTTTTTT. Translation: CASRTGVSNTGELFF. The V gene is TRBV9, the J gene TRBJ2-2; D remains ambiguous. The V and J ends lost 5 bases and 0 bases respectively, with 11 bases between them. This CDR3 comprises 15 residues. Germline lookup yields CDR1 SGDLS and CDR2 YYNGEE.

This chain connects TRBV7-6 to TRBJ1-6, with 7 bases aligning to TRBD1. Germline V CDR1 and CDR2: SGHVS, FNYEAQ. With 4 bases clipped from V and 5 bases from J, the junction kept 14 bases outside the gene matches. The CDR3 extends over 18 amino acids. CDR3: CASSSRPGQSLNNSPLHF. The CDR3 DNA reads TGTGCCAGCAGCTCACGGCCGGGACAGTCATTGAATAATTCACCCCTCCACTTT.

The chain is built from TRBV28 and TRBJ2-7, with 7 nucleotides matching TRBD1. The germline CDR1 and CDR2 sequences are MDHEN and SYDVKM. The CDR3 contains 15 residues. The V and J ends lost 8 bases and 3 bases, in that order; junction bases with no gene match: 13. CDR3 nucleotides: TGTGCCAGCCTTTCGACCGGGACAGCGTACTACGAGCAGTACTTC. This translates into CASLSTGTAYYEQYF.

In this sample, this clone turned up a few times. The chain links TRBV19 to TRBJ2-7; D gene ambiguous. The ends were cut back, 6 bases at V and 4 bases at J, with 22 bases in the middle. This CDR3 region has 16 residues. Germline V gives CDR1 LNHDA, CDR2 SQIVND (reference sequence). CDR3 coding DNA: TGTGCCAGTAGCAATACCGGGTCCCCCGGTGGTTACGAGCAGTACTTC. Amino acids: CASSNTGSPGGYEQYF.

The chain joins TRBV28 to TRBJ2-1; D is ambiguous. With 8 bases removed from V and 9 bases from J, the gap between germline ends came to 23 bases. There are 15 residues in the CDR3. The germline V gene encodes CDR1 MDHEN and CDR2 SYDVKM. CDR3 amino acids: CASSYPVWGGFEQFF. DNA for the CDR3: TGTGCCAGCTCTTACCCAGTATGGGGTGGATTTGAGCAGTTCTTC.

V and J are TRBV11-2 and TRBJ1-1, with D possibly being TRBD1 (6 bases). The CDR3 runs 14 residues. The ends were cut back, 5 bases at V and 1 base at J, with 11 bases in the middle. Germline V gene data show CDR1 as SGHAT and CDR2 as FQNNGV. This CDR3 reads CASSQGITNTEAFF. The CDR3, as DNA: TGTGCCAGCAGCCAGGGGATTACGAACACTGAAGCTTTCTTT.

This clone is a singleton in its sample. V and J are TRBV5-1 and TRBJ2-7; a possible D gene is TRBD1 (6 bases). CDR1 and CDR2 (germline): SGHRS, YFSETQ. The CDR3 loop spans 15 amino acids. The V end was cut by 0 bases, the J end by 6 bases, with 16 bases between. Written as DNA, the CDR3 is TGCGCCAGCAGCTTGGTCGCAGGGGCTGGGGTCGAGCAGTACTTC. Encoded protein: CASSLVAGAGVEQYF.